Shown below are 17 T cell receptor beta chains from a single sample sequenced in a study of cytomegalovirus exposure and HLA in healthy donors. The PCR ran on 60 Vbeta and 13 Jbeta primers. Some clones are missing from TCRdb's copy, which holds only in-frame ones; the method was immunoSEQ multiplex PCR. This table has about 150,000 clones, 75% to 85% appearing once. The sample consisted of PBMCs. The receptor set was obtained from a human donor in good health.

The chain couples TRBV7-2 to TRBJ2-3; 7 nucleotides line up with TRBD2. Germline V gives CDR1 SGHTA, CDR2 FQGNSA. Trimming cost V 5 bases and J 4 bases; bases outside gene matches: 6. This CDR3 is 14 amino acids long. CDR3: CASSPWGGSDTQYF. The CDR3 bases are TGTGCCAGCAGCCCCTGGGGGGGTTCAGATACGCAGTATTTT.

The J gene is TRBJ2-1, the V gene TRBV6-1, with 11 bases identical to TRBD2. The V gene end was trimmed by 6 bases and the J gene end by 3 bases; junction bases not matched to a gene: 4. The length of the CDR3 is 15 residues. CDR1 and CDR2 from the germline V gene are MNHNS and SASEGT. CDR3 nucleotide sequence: TGTGCCAGCAGGCGACTAGCGGGGAGCTACAATGAGCAGTTCTTC. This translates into CASRRLAGSYNEQFF.

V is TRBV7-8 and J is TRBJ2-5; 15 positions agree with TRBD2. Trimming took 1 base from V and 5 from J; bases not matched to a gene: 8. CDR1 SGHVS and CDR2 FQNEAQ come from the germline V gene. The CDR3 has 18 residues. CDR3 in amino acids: CASSLGTGLAGGAETQYF. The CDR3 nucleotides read TGTGCCAGCAGCTTAGGGACGGGACTAGCGGGAGGTGCGGAGACCCAGTACTTC. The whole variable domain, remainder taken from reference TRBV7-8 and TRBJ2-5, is GAGVSQSPRYKVAKRGQDVALRCDPISGHVSLFWYQQALGQGPEFLTYFQNEAQLDKSGLPSDRFFAERPEGSVSTLKIQRTQQEDSAVYLCASSLGTGLAGGAETQYFGPGTRLLVL.

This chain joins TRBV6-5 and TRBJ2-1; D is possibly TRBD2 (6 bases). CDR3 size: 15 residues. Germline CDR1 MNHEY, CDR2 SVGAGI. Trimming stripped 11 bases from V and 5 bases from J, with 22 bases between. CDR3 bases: TGTGCCGCCCAGGAAGGAGGAGGGGCGGACAATGAGCAGTTCTTC. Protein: CAAQEGGGADNEQFF.

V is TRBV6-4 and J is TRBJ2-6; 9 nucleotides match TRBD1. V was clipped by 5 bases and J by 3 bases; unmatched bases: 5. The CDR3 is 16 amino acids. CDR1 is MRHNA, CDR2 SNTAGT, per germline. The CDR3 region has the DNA TGTGCCAGCAGTCTCACAGGGGGCAGTGGGGCCAACGTCCTGACTTTC. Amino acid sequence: CASSLTGGSGANVLTF.

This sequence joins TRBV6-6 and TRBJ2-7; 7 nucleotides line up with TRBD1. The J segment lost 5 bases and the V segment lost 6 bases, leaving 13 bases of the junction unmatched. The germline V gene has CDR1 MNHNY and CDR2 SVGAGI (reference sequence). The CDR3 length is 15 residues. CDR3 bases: TGTGCCAGCAGCGACCCCCGGACAGGTTACCACGAGCAGTACTTC. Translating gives CASSDPRTGYHEQYF.

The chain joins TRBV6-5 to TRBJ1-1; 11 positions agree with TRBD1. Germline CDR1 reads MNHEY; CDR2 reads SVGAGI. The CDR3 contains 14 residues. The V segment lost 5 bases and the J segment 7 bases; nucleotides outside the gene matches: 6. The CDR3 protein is CASSTGTGGGEAFF. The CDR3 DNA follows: TGTGCCAGCAGTACTGGGACAGGGGGGGGTGAAGCTTTCTTT.

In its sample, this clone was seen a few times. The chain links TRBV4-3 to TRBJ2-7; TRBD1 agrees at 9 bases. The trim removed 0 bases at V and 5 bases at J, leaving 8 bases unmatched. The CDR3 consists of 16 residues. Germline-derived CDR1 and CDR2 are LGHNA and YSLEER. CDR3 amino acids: CASSQERTGVRDEQYF. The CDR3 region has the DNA TGCGCCAGCAGCCAAGAGAGGACAGGGGTGAGGGACGAGCAGTACTTC.

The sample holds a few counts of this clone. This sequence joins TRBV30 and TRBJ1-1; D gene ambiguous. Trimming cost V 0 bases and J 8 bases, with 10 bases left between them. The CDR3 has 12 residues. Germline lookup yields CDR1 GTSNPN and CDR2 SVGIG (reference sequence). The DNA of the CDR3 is TGTGCCTGGAGTGTTGACGGACTCGAAGCTTTCTTT. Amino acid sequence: CAWSVDGLEAFF.

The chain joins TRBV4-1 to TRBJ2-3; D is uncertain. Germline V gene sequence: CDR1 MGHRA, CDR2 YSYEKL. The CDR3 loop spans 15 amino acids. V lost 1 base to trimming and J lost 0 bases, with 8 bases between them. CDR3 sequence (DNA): TGCGCCAGCAGCCAAGCGTCTTCTAGCACAGATACGCAGTATTTT. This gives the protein CASSQASSSTDTQYF.

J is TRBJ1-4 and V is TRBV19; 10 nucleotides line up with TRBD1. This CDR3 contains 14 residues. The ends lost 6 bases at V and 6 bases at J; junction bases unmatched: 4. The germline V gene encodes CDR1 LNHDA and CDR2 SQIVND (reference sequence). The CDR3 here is CASRRDRGDEKLFF. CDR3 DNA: TGTGCCAGTAGACGGGACAGGGGTGATGAAAAACTGTTTTTT.

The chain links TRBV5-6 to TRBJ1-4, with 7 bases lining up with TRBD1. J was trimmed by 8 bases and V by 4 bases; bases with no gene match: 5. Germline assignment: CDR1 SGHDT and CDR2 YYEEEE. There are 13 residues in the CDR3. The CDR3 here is CASSRGTVEKLFF. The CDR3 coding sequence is TGTGCCAGCAGCCGCGGGACAGTGGAAAAACTGTTTTTT.

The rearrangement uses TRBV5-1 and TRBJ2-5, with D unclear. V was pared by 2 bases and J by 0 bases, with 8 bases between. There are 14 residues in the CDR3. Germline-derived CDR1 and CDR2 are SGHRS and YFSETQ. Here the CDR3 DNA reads TGCGCCAGCAGCTTAAGACAAAACCAAGAGACCCAGTACTTC. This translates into CASSLRQNQETQYF.

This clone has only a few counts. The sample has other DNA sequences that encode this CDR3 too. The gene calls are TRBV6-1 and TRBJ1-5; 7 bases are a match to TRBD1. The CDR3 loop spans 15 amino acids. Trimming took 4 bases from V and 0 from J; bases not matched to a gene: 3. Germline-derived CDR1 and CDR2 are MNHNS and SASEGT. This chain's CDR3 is CASSGGTDSNQPQHF. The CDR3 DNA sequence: TGTGCCAGCAGTGGGGGGACAGATAGCAATCAGCCCCAGCATTTT.

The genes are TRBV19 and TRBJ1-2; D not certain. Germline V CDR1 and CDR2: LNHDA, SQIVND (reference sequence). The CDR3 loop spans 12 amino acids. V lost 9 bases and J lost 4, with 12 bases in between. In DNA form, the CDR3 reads TGTGCCAGCCAACGGGGTGGCTATGGCTACACCTTC. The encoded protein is CASQRGGYGYTF. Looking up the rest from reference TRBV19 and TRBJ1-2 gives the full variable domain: DGGITQSPKYLFRKEGQNVTLSCEQNLNHDAMYWYRQDPGQGLRLIYYSQIVNDFQKGDIAEGYSVSREKKESFPLTVTSAQKNPTAFYLCASQRGGYGYTFGSGTRLTVV.

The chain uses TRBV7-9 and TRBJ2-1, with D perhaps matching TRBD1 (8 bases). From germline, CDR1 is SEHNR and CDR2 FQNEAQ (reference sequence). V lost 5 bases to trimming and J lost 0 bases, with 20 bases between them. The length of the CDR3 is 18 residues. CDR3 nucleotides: TGTGCCAGCAGCGACCGGGAGGACAGGGCTTTCTCCTACAATGAGCAGTTCTTC. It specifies CASSDREDRAFSYNEQFF.

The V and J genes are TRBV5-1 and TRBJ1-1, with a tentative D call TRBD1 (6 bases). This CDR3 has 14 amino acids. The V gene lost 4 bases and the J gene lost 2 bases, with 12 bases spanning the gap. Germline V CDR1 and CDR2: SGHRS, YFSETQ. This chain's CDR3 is CASSPQGPNTEAFF. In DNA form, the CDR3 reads TGCGCCAGCAGCCCACAGGGACCTAACACTGAAGCTTTCTTT. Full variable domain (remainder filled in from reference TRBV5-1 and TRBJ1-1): KAGVTQTPRYLIKTRGQQVTLSCSPISGHRSVSWYQQTPGQGLQFLFEYFSETQRNKGNFPGRFSGRQFSNSRSEMNVSTLELGDSALYLCASSPQGPNTEAFFGQGTRLTVV.